This T cell receptor beta chain stems from a study of cytomegalovirus exposure and HLA in healthy donors (dated 2017 in TCRdb). Regarding the study in general: According to an earlier analysis of a few hundred of the donors, 150 million to 200 million T cells yielded 100 million or so unique TCR beta sequences and 276 Gb of sequence data. An early release covering over 500 HLA-typed donors comprised approximately 290 gigabases of sequencing data and around 86 million unique TCR sequences. Of the approximately 400 genotyped donors, about 84% fell in the genetic ancestry cluster associated with self-reported Caucasian donors. The study aimed to test whether cataloging public T cell receptors could reveal signatures of past pathogen exposure. The T cell repertoires of around 670 subjects were profiled by immunosequencing and related to cytomegalovirus serostatus. Besides the first cohort of around 700 subjects, a separate validation cohort made up of 120 different subjects was used. To predict cytomegalovirus infection status, the study combined high-throughput TCR immunosequencing, statistical association of individual TCRs with disease status, and machine learning. A later analysis re-analyzed previously published TCR beta repertoires from several hundred donors and added high-resolution HLA genotyping to study TCR occurrence patterns. Rather than using new phenotypic data, the later analysis identified candidate immune exposures from TCR beta sequences and from how often those sequences occurred across donors. To decide whether each TCR beta V gene segment behaved as functional or pseudogenic, an earlier analysis of over 500 of the donors relied on high-throughput TCR beta sequencing. Donor age, sex, ethnicity and CMV serostatus were compiled together with the repertoire data. A later genetic analysis used genome-wide SNP genotypes for about 60% of the roughly 670 donors, treating that subset as a discovery cohort. Every repertoire in the discovery cohort had been generated on one and the same sequencing platform. Both class I and class II loci were covered by HLA typing, at four-digit resolution. The number of typed donors differed by locus: 629-630 for A, B, C, DRB1 and DQB1; approximately 520 for DQA1; 606 for DPA1; and some 470 for DPB1. Roughly five DR-DQ haplotypes were handled as single units for association and clustering because linkage in the cohort was strong. On average, approximately 250,000 unique TCR beta nucleotide sequences were sequenced per donor among about 400 genotyped donors of the cohort, with 15% to 20% of those sequences being non-productive. Study-level results and caveats: The sequencing pipeline was judged likely to have produced a cluster of highly shared sequence variants as a technical artifact. A later analysis found that most CMV-associated TCR beta chains appeared HLA-restricted, with HLA associations seemingly driven largely by CMV exposure. When HLA alleles, especially DR and DQ, strongly co-occurred, TCR associations were difficult to assign to individual alleles. In vitro tests confirmed that a few of the cytomegalovirus-associated TCR beta chains recognize cytomegalovirus antigens. While some public TCRs were present in many individuals, most TCR sequences turned up only very rarely across donors. In a later analysis, HLA-associated TCR beta chains showed more clonal expansion and lower generation probabilities than non-associated chains that were equally common. A later genetic analysis associated a missense DCLRE1C variant with V-gene and J-gene trimming of TCR beta chains, and an independent cohort replicated the association. Correlated functional status among segregating V segments might be attributable to linkage disequilibrium, but an unknown experimental factor could not be ruled out. A total of fewer than 200 TCR beta chains were listed by the study as associated with cytomegalovirus. In a later analysis, several top co-occurrence clusters were reported to appear linked to parvovirus B19, influenza, CMV and Epstein-Barr virus. It was suggested by the authors that the approach could potentially be generalized to other disease states and immunological phenotypes. This cohort had only TCR beta chains sequenced, and the lack of alpha or paired-chain data limited which features could be detected. A later analysis found that TCR association rates varied across HLA loci, with DRB1 alleles showing the most associated TCRs and HLA-C alleles the fewest. The classifier was reported to diagnose cytomegalovirus status with high specificity and sensitivity in both the original and validation cohorts. Broadly in line with IMGT annotations, most TCR beta V segments showed up in productive rearrangements about 87% or about 30% of the time in an earlier analysis of approximately 640 of the donors. Immune exposure information for the cohort was limited to CMV serostatus. A later analysis associated about 18,000 TCR beta sequences with specific HLA alleles at a false discovery rate of 0.05. Because HLA typing was missing for some donors at each locus, association tests included only the typed subset. Because counts were too low, some 17 rarely observed V segments, including chromosome 9 orphons, were left out of the earlier analysis of about 500 of the donors. Compared with the approximately 670-donor mean, donors in an Asian-associated ancestry cluster had fewer N-insertions in productive TCRs, according to a later genetic analysis. Some IMGT-functional V segments, including TRBV6-2 and TRBV6-3, could not be distinguished by the 87-base-pair reads and were therefore excluded. Sequencing depth was assumed to be roughly uniform across donors in the presence/absence analyses, though that assumption may not hold. A further reported finding was that TCR beta sequences accurately predicted the HLA-A and HLA-B alleles for most subjects in the first cohort.

Library generation was performed with the immunoSEQ multiplex PCR assay. For the multiplex PCR, a mixture combining 60 forward primers for TCR Vbeta segments and 13 reverse primers for TCR Jbeta segments was used. The CDR3 region of rearranged TCR beta genes was amplified from genomic DNA with a multiplex PCR assay. On the Illumina HiSeq System, the amplified TCR beta libraries were sequenced as 87-base-pair reads. The authors processed their data as follows. Across the 640 or so repertoires, a later analysis counted tens of millions of unique TCR beta chains, around 11 million of which were shared by at least two donors. Raw reads were error-corrected and collapsed into unique sequences by a nearest-neighbor algorithm in which closely related sequences were merged to remove PCR and sequencing errors. V, D and J gene segments were assigned by aligning CDR3 sequences to IMGT reference sequences. For a sequence to be retained, a match of at least six nucleotides to both a V gene segment and a J gene segment was required. A rearrangement was called productive if the CDR3 had no stop codons and remained in frame with V and J, and every other rearrangement was called non-productive. CDR3 was defined according to IMGT convention as the region running from the second conserved V-encoded cysteine to the conserved J-encoded phenylalanine. In an earlier analysis of 587 of the donors, sequences lacking an unambiguous match to a single V gene segment were excluded. An earlier analysis of several hundred of the donors called V segments functional above 56.7% productive rearrangements and segregating when the between-donor standard deviation exceeded 5%. A statistical classification framework was built to diagnose cytomegalovirus status from the catalog of TCR beta chain sequences. V and J gene assignment, in a later analysis, came from comparing TCR nucleotide sequences with IMGT/GENE-DB human TR gene sequences. A later analysis assigned CDR3 sequences and most-parsimonious VDJ recombination scenarios with the TCRdist pipeline. In a later analysis, each TCR beta chain was defined by its CDR3 amino acid sequence together with its V-gene family, and reads without a unique V-gene family were excluded. As a way to deal with suspected cross-contamination and a sequencing artifact, a later analysis dropped 450 to 600 nucleotide sequences that were highly shared and had low generation probability. For each public chain, a later analysis derived a clonal expansion index from normalized ranks of inferred template counts within each repertoire. In a later analysis, generation probabilities were computed with a VDJ recombination model fitted to out-of-frame rearrangements, and the resulting probabilities were checked against IGoR. In a later analysis, TCR-TCR, TCR-HLA and TCR-CMV co-occurrence was scored with hypergeometric tests, and a repertoire-size bias correction was applied to TCR pairs. In a later analysis, false discovery rates were estimated by permuting HLA or CMV assignments 20 times. In a later analysis, co-occurring TCRs were grouped with DBSCAN, and TCRdist sequence similarity was added when clustering was performed within HLA-allele-positive subsets. Repertoires with fewer than 30,000 or more than 120,000 public chains were left out of co-occurrence clustering, as were a handful of repertoires with anomalous nucleotide sharing. The source is immuneACCESS, and TCRdb retained only in-frame sequences with V and J called. Part of the clones is not carried over; for the studies checked, unresolved V genes explain less than half of this, and the remainder is unexplained. That table is the source of V, J and clone size, and D and trimming were worked out from the DNA. This sample comprises 150,000 or so clones, just under 75% of them detected only once. 1.6% of the sample is taken by the ten largest.

The cohort consisted of 666 healthy bone marrow donors. Cohort members were all nominally healthy when sampled, although unrecorded immune exposures were likely present. The donor was CMV seronegative and was included in the group of a few hundred seronegative cohort members. A peripheral blood sample was collected from each donor, and TCR beta sequencing was performed on peripheral blood mononuclear cells. Genomic DNA extraction from the blood cell samples was performed with the Qiagen DNeasy Blood Extraction Kit. In regard to this clone: Its antigen is still unknown. Base-call qualities are not available, and no considerably larger clone is one nucleotide away.

For this chain, trimming is 2 bases at the V end and 5 bases at the J end, and the number of junction bases without a gene match is 10. Including the terminal cysteine and phenylalanine, the CDR3 comprises 16 residues. The only DNA kept is the CDR3, 48 bases in frame from the first base. The germline V gene yields SGHDT for CDR1 and YYEEEE for CDR2. The chain couples TRBV5-6 to TRBJ2-5; TRBD2 fits 9 bases in the junction. This sequence originates from a woman aged 18-29 years in good health and CMV-seronegative. Sequenced input: PBMCs. The CDR3: CASSLYASGIDETQYF. At the DNA level, the sequence is TGTGCCAGCAGCTTATACGCTAGCGGGATTGACGAGACCCAGTACTTC.